This T cell receptor beta chain is drawn from a study of preoperative IRX-2 immunotherapy in early breast cancer. Noted treatment: preoperative locoregional IRX-2 cytokine immunotherapy. Data came from immunoSEQ multiplex PCR; TCRdb stores just in-frame clones and leaves some out. The data contain 25,000 or so clones, about 95% of them singletons. The material was tumor tissue, obtained after IRX-2 immunotherapy. The sequence came from a human donor with breast cancer.

CDR3 DNA sequence: TGTGCCAGCAGCCAAGATCAGGGACTAGCGGGAGGGTTCGACAATGAGCAGTTCTTC. Protein product: CASSQDQGLAGGFDNEQFF. This chain joins TRBV14 and TRBJ2-1; 16 nucleotides match TRBD2. The germline gives CDR1 SGHDN, CDR2 FVKESK. Trimming cost V 0 bases and J 5 bases; bases outside gene matches: 7. This CDR3 has 19 residues.